The 10 T cell receptor beta chains below come from one sample, sequenced in a study of molecular identifiers for immune sequencing clone quantification. TCRdb used MiXCR to reprocess the PCR reads, holding one entry per CDR3 protein. The sample contains over 550,000 distinct CDR3 sequences, around 25% of which appear only once. The sequenced sample consisted of naive CD8+ T cells from blood, with Jurkat cell RNA spiked in. Sample subset: FACS-sorted CD8+CD4-CCR7+CD45RA+ naive T cells. The source is a human donor in good health. Some libraries in this study had Jurkat cell RNA spiked in.

This clonotype was picked up many times. The rearrangement links TRBV28 to TRBJ1-4, with TRBD1 as a possible D gene (6 bases). Germline V lookup: CDR1 MDHEN, CDR2 SYDVKM. The CDR3 totals 18 residues. Trimming left V 4 bases short and J 0 bases short, with 18 bases between. The CDR3 DNA reads TGTGCCAGCAGTTACACAGGGTATCGGGACGCAACTAATGAAAAACTGTTTTTT. Protein: CASSYTGYRDATNEKLFF.

The rearrangement joins TRBV4-2 to TRBJ2-3, with 7 bases identical to TRBD2. The V gene end was trimmed by 1 base and the J gene end by 0 bases; junction bases not matched to a gene: 10. CDR3 length: 18 amino acids. In germline, CDR1 is LGHNA, CDR2 YNFKEQ. The CDR3 bases are TGTGCCAGCAGCCAAGGAACCCTAGCGGATATTAGCACAGATACGCAGTATTTT. Protein sequence: CASSQGTLADISTDTQYF.

Ten or more counts support this clonotype. This rearrangement joins TRBV7-9 to TRBJ1-1; 11 bases are a match to TRBD1. V shed 3 bases and J 5 bases; nucleotides not matched to a gene: 2. The V gene's germline CDR1 is SEHNR and CDR2 FQNEAQ (reference sequence). The CDR3 has 14 residues. Here the CDR3 DNA reads TGTGCCAGCAGCTTGGGACAGGGGGTAACTGAAGCTTTCTTT. It translates to CASSLGQGVTEAFF.

V gene TRBV7-9 combines with J gene TRBJ2-1, with D unclear. CDR1 is SEHNR, CDR2 FQNEAQ, per germline (reference sequence). The CDR3 extends over 14 amino acids. Trimming removed 5 bases at V and 5 bases at J, with 13 bases between. The CDR3 DNA is TGTGCCAGCAGCGCCCCCGGAGCCGACAATGAGCAGTTCTTC. It codes for CASSAPGADNEQFF.

In this sample, this clonotype turned up many times. The chain combines TRBV4-1 with TRBJ1-1, with D unresolved. The CDR3 is 13 residues long. V lost 0 bases to trimming and J lost 5 bases, with 7 bases between them. Germline V gene lookup returns CDR1 MGHRA and CDR2 YSYEKL. CDR3: CASSQESATEAFF. As DNA, the CDR3 is TGCGCCAGCAGCCAAGAGTCTGCTACTGAAGCTTTCTTT.

Of note for this clonotype: Given a much more abundant clone one base away, this may be a read error. The V and J genes are TRBV7-9 and TRBJ1-6; D call uncertain. The CDR3 is 17 residues long. V lost 4 bases, J lost 8 bases, and 21 bases lay in between. The germline CDR1 and CDR2 sequences are SEHNR and FQNEAQ (reference sequence). The CDR3 coding sequence is TGTGCCAGCAGCTCCCCGTTAGAGGAAAACGATGATTCACCCCTCCACTTT. This sequence encodes CASSSPLEENDDSPLHF.

This clonotype was found many times. The gene calls are TRBV7-9 and TRBJ1-1; weak D call: TRBD1 (5 bases). The length of the CDR3 is 15 residues. V shed 5 bases and J shed 1 base, with 14 bases lying between them. Germline CDR1 SEHNR, CDR2 FQNEAQ (reference sequence). The CDR3 bases are TGTGCCAGCAGCCAGGGTTGGGCAGAGAACACTGAAGCTTTCTTT. It translates to CASSQGWAENTEAFF.

V gene TRBV16 combines with J gene TRBJ2-1, with 7 nucleotides matching TRBD2. This CDR3 has 15 residues. With 7 bases clipped from V and 0 bases from J, the junction kept 6 bases outside the gene matches. Germline V lookup: CDR1 KGHSY, CDR2 FQNENV. The CDR3 reads CASNLAVSSYNEQFF. CDR3 in DNA: TGTGCCAGCAACCTAGCGGTTAGCTCCTACAATGAGCAGTTCTTC.

This clonotype was seen ten or more times. This rearrangement joins TRBV29-1 to TRBJ2-7; D is uncertain. The CDR3 runs to 11 residues. The germline V and J ends were trimmed by 7 bases and 3 bases, with 10 bases remaining between them. Germline CDR1 is SQVTM and CDR2 is ANQGSEA. The CDR3 nucleotides are TGCAGCGCTATGGTGGGCTACGAGCAGTACTTC. Protein sequence: CSAMVGYEQYF.

Only a few counts were recorded for this clonotype. The chain links TRBV18 to TRBJ2-3; D is uncertain. V was clipped by 0 bases and J by 3 bases, with 16 bases between them. The CDR3 sequence is 17 residues long. Germline V gene data show CDR1 as KGHSH and CDR2 as LQKENI. The CDR3: CASSPPEGPDSTDTQYF. The CDR3 bases are TGTGCCAGCTCACCACCGGAAGGACCCGACTCGACAGATACGCAGTATTTT.